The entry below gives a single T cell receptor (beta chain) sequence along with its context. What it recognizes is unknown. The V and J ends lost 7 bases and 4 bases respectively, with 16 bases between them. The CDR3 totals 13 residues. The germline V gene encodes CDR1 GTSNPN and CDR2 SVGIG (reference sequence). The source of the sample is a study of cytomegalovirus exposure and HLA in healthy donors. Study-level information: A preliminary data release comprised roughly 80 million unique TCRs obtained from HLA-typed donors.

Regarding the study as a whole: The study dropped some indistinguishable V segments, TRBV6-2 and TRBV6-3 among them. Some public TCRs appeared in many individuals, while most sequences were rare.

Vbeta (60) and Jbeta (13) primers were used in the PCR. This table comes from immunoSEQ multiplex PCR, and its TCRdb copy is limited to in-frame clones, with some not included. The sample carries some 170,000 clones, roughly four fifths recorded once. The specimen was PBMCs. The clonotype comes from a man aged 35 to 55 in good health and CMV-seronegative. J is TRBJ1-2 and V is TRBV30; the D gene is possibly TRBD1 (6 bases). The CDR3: CASVGGGSYGYTF. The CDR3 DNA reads TGTGCCTCGGTGGGAGGGGGGAGCTATGGCTACACCTTC.